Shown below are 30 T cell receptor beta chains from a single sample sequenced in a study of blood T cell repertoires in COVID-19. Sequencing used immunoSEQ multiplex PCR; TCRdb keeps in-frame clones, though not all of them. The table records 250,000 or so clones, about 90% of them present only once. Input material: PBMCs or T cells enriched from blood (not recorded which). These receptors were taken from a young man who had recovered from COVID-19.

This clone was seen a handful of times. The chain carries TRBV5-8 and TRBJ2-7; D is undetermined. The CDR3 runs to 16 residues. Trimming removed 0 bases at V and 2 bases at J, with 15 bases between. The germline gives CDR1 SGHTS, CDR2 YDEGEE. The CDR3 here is CASSLGQASLPYEQYF. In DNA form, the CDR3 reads TGTGCCAGCAGCTTGGGGCAGGCATCCTTACCCTACGAGCAGTACTTC.

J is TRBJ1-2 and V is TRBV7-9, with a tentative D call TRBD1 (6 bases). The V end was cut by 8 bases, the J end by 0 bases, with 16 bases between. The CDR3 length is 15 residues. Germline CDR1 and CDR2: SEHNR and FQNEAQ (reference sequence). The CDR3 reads CASAKGDLTNYGYTF. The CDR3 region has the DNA TGTGCCAGCGCCAAGGGGGACTTGACTAACTATGGCTACACCTTC.

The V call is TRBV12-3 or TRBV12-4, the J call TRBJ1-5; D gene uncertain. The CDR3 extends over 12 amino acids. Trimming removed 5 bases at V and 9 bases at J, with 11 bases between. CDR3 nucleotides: TGTGCCAGCAGTCCTCCAGGATCGCCCCAGCATTTT. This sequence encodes CASSPPGSPQHF.

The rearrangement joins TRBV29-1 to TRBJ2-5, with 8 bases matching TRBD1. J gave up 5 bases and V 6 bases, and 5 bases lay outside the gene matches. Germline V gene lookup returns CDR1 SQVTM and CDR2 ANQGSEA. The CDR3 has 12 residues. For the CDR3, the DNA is TGCAGCGTGGGACAGGCTGGCGAGACCCAGTACTTC. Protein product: CSVGQAGETQYF.

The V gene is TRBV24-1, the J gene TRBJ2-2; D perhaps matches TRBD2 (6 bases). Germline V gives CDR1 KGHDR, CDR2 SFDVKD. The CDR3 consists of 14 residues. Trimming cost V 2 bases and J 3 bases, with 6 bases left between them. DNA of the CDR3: TGTGCCACCAGTGATTGGGGGGACACCGGGGAGCTGTTTTTT. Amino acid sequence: CATSDWGDTGELFF.

CDR3 in amino acids: CASTSGGRGPDTQYF. For the CDR3, the DNA is TGTGCCAGCACCTCGGGGGGGCGGGGCCCAGATACGCAGTATTTT. V and J are TRBV7-2 and TRBJ2-3; 8 nucleotides match TRBD2. With 7 bases clipped from V and 4 bases from J, the junction kept 10 bases outside the gene matches. Germline V gene lookup returns CDR1 SGHTA and CDR2 FQGNSA. The CDR3 covers 15 residues.

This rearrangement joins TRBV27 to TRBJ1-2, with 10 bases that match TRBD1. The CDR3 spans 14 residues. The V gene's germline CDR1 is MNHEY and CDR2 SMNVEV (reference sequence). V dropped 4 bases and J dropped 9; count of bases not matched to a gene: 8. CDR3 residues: CASSYGTGAMSYTF. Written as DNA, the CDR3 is TGTGCCAGCAGTTACGGGACAGGGGCTATGAGCTACACCTTC.

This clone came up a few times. CDR3: CASSGGNLYEQYF. Here the CDR3 DNA reads TGTGCCAGTAGCGGCGGGAACCTGTACGAGCAGTACTTC. The chain has TRBV19 and TRBJ2-7, with a possible D match to TRBD2 (6 bases). Germline-derived CDR1 and CDR2 are LNHDA and SQIVND (reference sequence). This CDR3 is 13 amino acids long. V shed 6 bases and J shed 4 bases, with 13 bases lying between them.

Here the CDR3 reads CASRTVSSYNEQFF. For the CDR3, the DNA is TGTGCCAGCAGAACAGTGAGCTCCTACAATGAGCAGTTCTTC. The V call is TRBV6-5, the J call TRBJ2-1; D gene ambiguous. Germline CDR1 reads MNHEY; CDR2 reads SVGAGI. The CDR3 loop spans 14 amino acids. The germline V and J ends were trimmed by 6 bases and 0 bases, with 9 bases remaining between them.

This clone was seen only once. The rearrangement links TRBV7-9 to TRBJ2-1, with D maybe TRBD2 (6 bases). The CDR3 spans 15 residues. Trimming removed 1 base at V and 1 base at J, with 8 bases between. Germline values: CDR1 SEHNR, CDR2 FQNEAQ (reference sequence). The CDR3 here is CASSLDGGSYNEQFF. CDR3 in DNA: TGTGCCAGCAGCTTAGATGGGGGGTCCTACAATGAGCAGTTCTTC.

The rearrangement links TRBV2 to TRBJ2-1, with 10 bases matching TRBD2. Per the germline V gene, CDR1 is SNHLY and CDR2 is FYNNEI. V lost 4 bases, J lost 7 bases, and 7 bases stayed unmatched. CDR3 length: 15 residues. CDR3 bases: TGTGCCAGCAGTGTACAGCGGGGGGGCGGGAATGAGCAGTTCTTC. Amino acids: CASSVQRGGGNEQFF.

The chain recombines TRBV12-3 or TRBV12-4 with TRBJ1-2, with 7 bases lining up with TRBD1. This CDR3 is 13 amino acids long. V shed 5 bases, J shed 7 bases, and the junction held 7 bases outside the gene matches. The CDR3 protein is CASSTATGLGYTF. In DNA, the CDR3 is TGTGCCAGCAGTACGGCGACAGGGCTTGGCTACACCTTC.

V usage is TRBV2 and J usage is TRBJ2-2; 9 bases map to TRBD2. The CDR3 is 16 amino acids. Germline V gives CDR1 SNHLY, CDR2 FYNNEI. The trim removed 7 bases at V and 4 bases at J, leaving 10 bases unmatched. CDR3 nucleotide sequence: TGTGCCAGCACCCTGGTGGGACTAGCAGCCACCGGGGAGCTGTTTTTT. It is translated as CASTLVGLAATGELFF.

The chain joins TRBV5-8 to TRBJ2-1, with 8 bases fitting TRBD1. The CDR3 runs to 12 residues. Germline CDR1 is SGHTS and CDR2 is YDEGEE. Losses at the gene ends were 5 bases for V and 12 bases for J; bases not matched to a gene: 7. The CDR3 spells CASRQSGQGQFF. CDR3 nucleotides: TGTGCCAGCAGGCAGAGCGGACAGGGGCAGTTCTTC.

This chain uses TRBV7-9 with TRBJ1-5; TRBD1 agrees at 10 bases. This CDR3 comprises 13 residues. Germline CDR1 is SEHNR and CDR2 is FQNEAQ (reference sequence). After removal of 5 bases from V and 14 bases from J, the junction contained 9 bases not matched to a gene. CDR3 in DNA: TGTGCCAGCAGCCTAGGGAGGGGGACAGGGGAGCATTTT. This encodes CASSLGRGTGEHF.

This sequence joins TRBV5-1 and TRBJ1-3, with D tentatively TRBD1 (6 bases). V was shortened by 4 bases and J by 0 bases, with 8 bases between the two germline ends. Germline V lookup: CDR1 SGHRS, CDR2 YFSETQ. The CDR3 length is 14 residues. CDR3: CASSTGSSGNTIYF. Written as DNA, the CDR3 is TGCGCCAGCAGCACAGGGTCCTCTGGAAACACCATATATTTT.

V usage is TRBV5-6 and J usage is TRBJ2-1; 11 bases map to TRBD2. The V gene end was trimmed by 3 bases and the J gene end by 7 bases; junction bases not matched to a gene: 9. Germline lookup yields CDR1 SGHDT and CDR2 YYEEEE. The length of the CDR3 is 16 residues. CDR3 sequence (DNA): TGTGCCAGCAGCTCTAGGAATAGCGGGAGGGGAAATGAGCAGTTCTTC. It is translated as CASSSRNSGRGNEQFF.

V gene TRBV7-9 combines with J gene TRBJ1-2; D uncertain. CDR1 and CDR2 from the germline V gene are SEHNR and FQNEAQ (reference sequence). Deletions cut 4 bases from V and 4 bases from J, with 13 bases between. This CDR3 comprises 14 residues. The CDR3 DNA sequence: TGTGCCAGCAGCTCGGAATCGACTACCTATGGCTACACCTTC. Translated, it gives CASSSESTTYGYTF.

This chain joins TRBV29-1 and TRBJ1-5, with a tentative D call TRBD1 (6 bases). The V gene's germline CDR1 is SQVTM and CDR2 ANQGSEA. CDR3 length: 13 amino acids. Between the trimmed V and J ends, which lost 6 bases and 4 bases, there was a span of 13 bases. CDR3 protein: CSVAGAENQPQHF. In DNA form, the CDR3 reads TGCAGCGTGGCAGGGGCGGAAAATCAGCCCCAGCATTTT.

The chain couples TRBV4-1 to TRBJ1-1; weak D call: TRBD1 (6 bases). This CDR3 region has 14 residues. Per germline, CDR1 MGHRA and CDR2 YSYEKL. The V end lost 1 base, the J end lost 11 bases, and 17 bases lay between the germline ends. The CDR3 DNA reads TGCGCCAGCAGCCAAGCCCAGGGACACCTCGCCGCTTTCTTT. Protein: CASSQAQGHLAAFF.

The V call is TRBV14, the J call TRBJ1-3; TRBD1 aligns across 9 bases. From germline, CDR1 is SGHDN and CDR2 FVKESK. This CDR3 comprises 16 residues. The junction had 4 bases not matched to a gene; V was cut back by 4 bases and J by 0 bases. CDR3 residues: CASSRQQGASGNTIYF. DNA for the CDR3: TGTGCCAGCAGCCGACAACAGGGGGCCTCTGGAAACACCATATATTTT.

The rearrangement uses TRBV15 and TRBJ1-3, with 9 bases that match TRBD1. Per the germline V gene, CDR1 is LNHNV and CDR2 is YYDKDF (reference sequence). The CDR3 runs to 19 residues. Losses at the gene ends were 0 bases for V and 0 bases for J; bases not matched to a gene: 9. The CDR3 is CATSRDRTGERLSGNTIYF. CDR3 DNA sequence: TGTGCCACCAGCAGAGATCGGACAGGGGAGAGACTCTCTGGAAACACCATATATTTT.

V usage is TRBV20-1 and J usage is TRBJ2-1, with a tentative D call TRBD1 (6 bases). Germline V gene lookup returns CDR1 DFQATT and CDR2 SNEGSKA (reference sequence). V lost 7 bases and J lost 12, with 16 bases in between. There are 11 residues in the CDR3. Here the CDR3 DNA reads TGCAGTGTCTCCCCAGCCAGGGGGCAGTTCTTC. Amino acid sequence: CSVSPARGQFF.

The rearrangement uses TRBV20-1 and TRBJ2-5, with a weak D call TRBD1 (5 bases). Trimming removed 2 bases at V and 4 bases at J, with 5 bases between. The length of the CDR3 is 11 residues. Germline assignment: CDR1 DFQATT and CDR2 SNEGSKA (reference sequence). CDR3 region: CSARQGETQYF. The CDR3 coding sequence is TGCAGTGCTAGACAGGGAGAGACCCAGTACTTC.

CDR3 DNA: TGTGCCAGCAGTTTTGCAGGGTTGAATTCACCCCTCCACTTT. Translated, it gives CASSFAGLNSPLHF. The chain recombines TRBV27 with TRBJ1-6; perhaps TRBD1 as D (5 bases). Trimming removed 3 bases at V and 7 bases at J, with 10 bases between. Germline V gene lookup returns CDR1 MNHEY and CDR2 SMNVEV (reference sequence). The CDR3 spans 14 residues.

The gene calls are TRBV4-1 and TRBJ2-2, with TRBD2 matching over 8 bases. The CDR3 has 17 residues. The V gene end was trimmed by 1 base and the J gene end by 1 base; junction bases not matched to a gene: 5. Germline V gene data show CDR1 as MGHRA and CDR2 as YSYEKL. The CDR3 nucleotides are TGCGCCAGCAGCCAAGGGAAAAGCGGGGGGAACACCGGGGAGCTGTTTTTT. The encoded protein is CASSQGKSGGNTGELFF.

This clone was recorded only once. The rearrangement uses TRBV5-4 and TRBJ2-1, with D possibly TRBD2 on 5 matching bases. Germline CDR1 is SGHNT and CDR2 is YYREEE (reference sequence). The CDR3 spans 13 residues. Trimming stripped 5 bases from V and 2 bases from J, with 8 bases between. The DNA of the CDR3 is TGTGCCAGCAGACCCGGGGCCTACAATGAGCAGTTCTTC. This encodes CASRPGAYNEQFF.

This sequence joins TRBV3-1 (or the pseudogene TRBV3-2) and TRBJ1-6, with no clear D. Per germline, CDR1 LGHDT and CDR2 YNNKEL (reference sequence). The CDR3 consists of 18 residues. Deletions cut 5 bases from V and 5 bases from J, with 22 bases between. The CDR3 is CASSNSRPIIHHNSPLHF. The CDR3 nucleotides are TGTGCCAGCAGCAATTCACGTCCCATCATACATCATAATTCACCCCTCCACTTT.

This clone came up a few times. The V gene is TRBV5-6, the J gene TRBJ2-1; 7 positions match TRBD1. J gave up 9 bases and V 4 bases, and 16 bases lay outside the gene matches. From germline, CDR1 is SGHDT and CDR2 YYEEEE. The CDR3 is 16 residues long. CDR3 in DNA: TGTGCCAGCAGCCAATTAGGACAGGTCGTTGATGGTGAGCAGTTCTTC. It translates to CASSQLGQVVDGEQFF.

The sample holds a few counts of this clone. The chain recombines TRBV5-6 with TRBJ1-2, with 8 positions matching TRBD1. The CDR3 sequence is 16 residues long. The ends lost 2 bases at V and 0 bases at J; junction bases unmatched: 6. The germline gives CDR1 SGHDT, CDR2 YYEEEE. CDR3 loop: CASSFRGPTSNYGYTF. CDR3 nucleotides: TGTGCCAGCAGCTTCAGGGGGCCCACTTCTAACTATGGCTACACCTTC.